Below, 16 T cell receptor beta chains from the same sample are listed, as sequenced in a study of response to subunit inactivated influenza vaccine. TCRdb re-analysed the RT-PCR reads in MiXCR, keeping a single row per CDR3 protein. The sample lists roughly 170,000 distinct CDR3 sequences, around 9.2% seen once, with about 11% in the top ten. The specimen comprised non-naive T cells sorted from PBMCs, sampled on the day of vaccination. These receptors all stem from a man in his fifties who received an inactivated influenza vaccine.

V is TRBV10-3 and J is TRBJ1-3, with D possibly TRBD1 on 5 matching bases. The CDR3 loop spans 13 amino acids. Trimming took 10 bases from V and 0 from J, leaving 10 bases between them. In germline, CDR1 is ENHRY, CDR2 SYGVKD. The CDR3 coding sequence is TGTGCCACCAGGGATAGCTCTGGAAACACCATATATTTT. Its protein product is CATRDSSGNTIYF.

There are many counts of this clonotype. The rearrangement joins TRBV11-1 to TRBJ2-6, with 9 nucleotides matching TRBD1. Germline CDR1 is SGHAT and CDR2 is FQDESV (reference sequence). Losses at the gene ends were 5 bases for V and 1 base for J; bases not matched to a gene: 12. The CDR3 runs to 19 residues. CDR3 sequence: CASSPRLGTGRSGANVLTF. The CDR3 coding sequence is TGTGCCAGCAGCCCAAGGTTGGGGACAGGGAGATCTGGGGCCAACGTCCTGACTTTC.

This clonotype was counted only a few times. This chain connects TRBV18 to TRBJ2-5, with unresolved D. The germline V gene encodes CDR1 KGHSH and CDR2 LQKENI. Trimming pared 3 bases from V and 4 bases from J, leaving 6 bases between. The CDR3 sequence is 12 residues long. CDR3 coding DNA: TGTGCCAGCTCACCCGTCGCAGAGACCCAGTACTTC. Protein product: CASSPVAETQYF.

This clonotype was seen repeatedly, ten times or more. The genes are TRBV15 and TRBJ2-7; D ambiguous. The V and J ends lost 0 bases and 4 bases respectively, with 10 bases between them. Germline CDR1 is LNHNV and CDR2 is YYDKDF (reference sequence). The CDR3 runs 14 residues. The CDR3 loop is CATSRDPHGYEQYF. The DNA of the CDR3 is TGTGCCACCAGCAGAGACCCTCATGGTTACGAGCAGTACTTC.

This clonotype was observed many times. In DNA, the CDR3 is TGCGCCAGCAGCTTGGTGGGGGGACGAACCCAAGAGACCCAGTACTTC. It translates to CASSLVGGRTQETQYF. The rearrangement links TRBV5-1 to TRBJ2-5, with D tentatively TRBD2 (6 bases). The germline gives CDR1 SGHRS, CDR2 YFSETQ. Trimming left V 0 bases short and J 1 base short, with 13 bases between. This CDR3 contains 16 residues.

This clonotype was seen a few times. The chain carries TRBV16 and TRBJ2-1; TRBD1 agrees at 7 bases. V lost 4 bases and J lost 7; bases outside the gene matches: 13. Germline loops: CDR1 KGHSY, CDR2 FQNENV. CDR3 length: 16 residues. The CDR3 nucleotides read TGTGCCAGCAGCCCCAGGACAGGTCTCACGGGGAATGAGCAGTTCTTC. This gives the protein CASSPRTGLTGNEQFF.

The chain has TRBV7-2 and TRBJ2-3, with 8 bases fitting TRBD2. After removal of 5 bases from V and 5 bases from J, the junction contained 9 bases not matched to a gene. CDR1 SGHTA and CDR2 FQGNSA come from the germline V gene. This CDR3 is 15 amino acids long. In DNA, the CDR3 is TGTGCCAGCAGCCCCCGGGGGGGGGCAGGAGATACGCAGTATTTT. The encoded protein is CASSPRGGAGDTQYF.

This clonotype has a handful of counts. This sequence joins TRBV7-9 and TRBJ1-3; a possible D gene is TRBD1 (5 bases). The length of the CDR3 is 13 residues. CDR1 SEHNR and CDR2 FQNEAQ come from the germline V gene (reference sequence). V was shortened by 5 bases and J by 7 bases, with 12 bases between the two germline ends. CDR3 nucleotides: TGTGCCAGCAGCCACGACAGCGGCAACACCATATATTTT. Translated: CASSHDSGNTIYF.

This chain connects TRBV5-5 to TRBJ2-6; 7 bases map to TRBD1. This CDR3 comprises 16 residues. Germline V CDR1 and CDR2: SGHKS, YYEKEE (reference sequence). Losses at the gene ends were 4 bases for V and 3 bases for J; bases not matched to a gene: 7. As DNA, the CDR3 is TGTGCCAGCAGCAATAGACAGGGTAATGGGGCCAACGTCCTGACTTTC. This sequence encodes CASSNRQGNGANVLTF.

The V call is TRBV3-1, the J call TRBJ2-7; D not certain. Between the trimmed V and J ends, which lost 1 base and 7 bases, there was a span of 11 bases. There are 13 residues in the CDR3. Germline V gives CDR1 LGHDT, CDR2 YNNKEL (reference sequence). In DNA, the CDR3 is TGTGCCAGCAGCCAAGCGACCTACCCTGAGCAGTACTTC. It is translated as CASSQATYPEQYF.

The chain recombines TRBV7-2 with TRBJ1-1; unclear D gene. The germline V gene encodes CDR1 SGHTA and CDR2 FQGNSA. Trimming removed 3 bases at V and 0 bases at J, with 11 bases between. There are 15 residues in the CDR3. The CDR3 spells CASSLTTRMNTEAFF. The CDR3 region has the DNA TGTGCCAGCAGCTTGACTACCAGGATGAACACTGAAGCTTTCTTT.

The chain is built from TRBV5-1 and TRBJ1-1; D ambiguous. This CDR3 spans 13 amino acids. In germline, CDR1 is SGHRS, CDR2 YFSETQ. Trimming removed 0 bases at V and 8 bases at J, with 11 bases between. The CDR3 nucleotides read TGCGCCAGCAGCTTGGCCATGAAGGGCGAAGCTTTCTTT. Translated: CASSLAMKGEAFF. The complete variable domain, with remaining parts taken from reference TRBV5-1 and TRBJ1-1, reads KAGVTQTPRYLIKTRGQQVTLSCSPISGHRSVSWYQQTPGQGLQFLFEYFSETQRNKGNFPGRFSGRQFSNSRSEMNVSTLELGDSALYLCASSLAMKGEAFFGQGTRLTVV.

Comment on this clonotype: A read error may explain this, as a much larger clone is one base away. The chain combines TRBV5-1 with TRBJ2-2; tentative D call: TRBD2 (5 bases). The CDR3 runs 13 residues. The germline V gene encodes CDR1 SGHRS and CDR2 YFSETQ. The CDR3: CASINLNTGKLFF. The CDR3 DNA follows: TGCGCCAGCATCAACTTGAACACCGGGAAGCTGTTTTTT.

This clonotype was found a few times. CDR3 residues: CASGLTGALYNEQFF. Written as DNA, the CDR3 is TGTGCCAGCGGCCTGACAGGGGCTTTGTACAATGAGCAGTTCTTC. The chain couples TRBV6-1 to TRBJ2-1, with 8 bases identical to TRBD1. The CDR3 covers 15 residues. Germline lookup yields CDR1 MNHNS and CDR2 SASEGT. The V gene end was trimmed by 8 bases and the J gene end by 4 bases; junction bases not matched to a gene: 10.

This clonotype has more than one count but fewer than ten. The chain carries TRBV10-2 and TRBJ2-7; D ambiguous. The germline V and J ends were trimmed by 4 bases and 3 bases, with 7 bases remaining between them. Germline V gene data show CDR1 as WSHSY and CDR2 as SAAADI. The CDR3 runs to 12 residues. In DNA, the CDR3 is TGCGCCAGCAGTGGGCTTAACTACGAGCAGTACTTC. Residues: CASSGLNYEQYF.

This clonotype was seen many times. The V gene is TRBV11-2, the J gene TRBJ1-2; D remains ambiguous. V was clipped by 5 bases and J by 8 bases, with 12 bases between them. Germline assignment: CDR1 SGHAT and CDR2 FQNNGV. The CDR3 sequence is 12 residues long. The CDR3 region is CASSKGTVGYTF. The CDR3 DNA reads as TGTGCCAGCAGCAAGGGTACGGTCGGCTACACCTTC.